Below, 14 T cell receptor beta chains from the same sample are listed, as sequenced in a study of blood T cell repertoires in COVID-19. Sequencing used immunoSEQ multiplex PCR; TCRdb keeps in-frame clones, though not all of them. This table holds 250,000 to 350,000 clones, approximately 92% found once. The specimen was PBMCs or T cells enriched from blood (not recorded which). These receptors were collected from a woman in her thirties who had recovered from COVID-19.

The rearrangement uses TRBV20-1 and TRBJ2-1; 13 bases map to TRBD2. The CDR3 contains 15 residues. Germline values: CDR1 DFQATT, CDR2 SNEGSKA (reference sequence). With V trimmed by 3 bases and J by 9 bases, 8 bases remained unmatched. The CDR3 nucleotides read TGCAGTGCTAGTGATACTAGCGGGGGGGCCGGTGAGCAGTTCTTC. This gives the protein CSASDTSGGAGEQFF.

The chain combines TRBV11-2 with TRBJ1-5; D is uncertain. This CDR3 comprises 16 residues. Germline loops: CDR1 SGHAT, CDR2 FQNNGV. V was clipped by 5 bases and J by 1 base, with 15 bases between them. CDR3 region: CASSQTSGRSNQPQHF. CDR3 nucleotide sequence: TGTGCCAGCAGCCAAACATCGGGGAGGAGCAATCAGCCCCAGCATTTT.

This chain uses TRBV28 with TRBJ1-2; D not resolved. Germline V gene sequence: CDR1 MDHEN, CDR2 SYDVKM. CDR3 length: 14 residues. Trimming shortened V by 7 bases and J by 1 base, and 13 bases separated the two germline ends. The CDR3 DNA reads TGTGCCAGCACCCCTAGTCCCCATAACTATGGCTACACCTTC. Translating gives CASTPSPHNYGYTF.

This chain links TRBV6-5 with TRBJ1-1; D remains unclear. Looked up from germline, CDR1 is MNHEY and CDR2 is SVGAGI. The CDR3 runs 14 residues. V lost 2 bases, J lost 1 base, and 8 bases lay in between. The CDR3 spells CASSYTGENTEAFF. CDR3 bases: TGTGCCAGCAGTTACACCGGTGAGAACACTGAAGCTTTCTTT.

The chain couples TRBV28 to TRBJ1-2; 9 positions agree with TRBD1. This CDR3 has 14 residues. V was clipped by 6 bases and J by 8 bases; unmatched bases: 10. Germline V lookup: CDR1 MDHEN, CDR2 SYDVKM. In DNA, the CDR3 is TGTGCCAGCAGCTCCCAGGTAACAGGGGGCGGCTACACCTTC. It yields the protein CASSSQVTGGGYTF.

The gene calls are TRBV7-8 and TRBJ1-6, with D maybe TRBD1 (5 bases). CDR3 length: 15 residues. The V gene lost 4 bases and the J gene lost 7 bases, with 14 bases spanning the gap. CDR1 and CDR2 from the germline V gene are SGHVS and FQNEAQ. The CDR3 coding sequence is TGTGCCAGCAGCTCCCAGATGACAGAAAATTCACCCCTCCACTTT. It is translated as CASSSQMTENSPLHF.

V gene TRBV6-5 combines with J gene TRBJ1-5, with D perhaps matching TRBD1 (5 bases). Germline lookup yields CDR1 MNHEY and CDR2 SVGAGI. V lost 2 bases and J 4 bases, leaving 6 bases between the germline ends. The CDR3 loop spans 13 amino acids. CDR3 sequence reads: CASSYPGNQPQHF. CDR3 DNA sequence: TGTGCCAGCAGTTACCCAGGGAATCAGCCCCAGCATTTT.

The chain recombines TRBV5-1 with TRBJ1-6; 7 bases agree with TRBD1. Germline CDR1 reads SGHRS; CDR2 reads YFSETQ. V trimming: 0 bases; J trimming: 4 bases; junction bases outside the gene matches: 4. The CDR3 extends over 16 amino acids. The CDR3 region has the DNA TGCGCCAGCAGCTTGGCGGGACAGAAATATAATTCACCCCTCCACTTT. It yields the protein CASSLAGQKYNSPLHF.

The rearrangement uses TRBV7-6 and TRBJ2-7; 7 bases are a match to TRBD2. J was trimmed by 1 base and V by 5 bases; bases with no gene match: 5. The germline gives CDR1 SGHVS, CDR2 FNYEAQ. There are 14 residues in the CDR3. The CDR3 DNA follows: TGTGCCAGCAGCCAGCGGGGAGGATCCTACGAGCAGTACTTC. It translates to CASSQRGGSYEQYF. Variable domain in full (rest from reference TRBV7-6 and TRBJ2-7): GAGVSQSPRYKVTKRGQDVALRCDPISGHVSLYWYRQALGQGPEFLTYFNYEAQQDKSGLPNDRFSAERPEGSISTLTIQRTEQRDSAMYRCASSQRGGSYEQYFGPGTRLTVT.

The J gene is TRBJ2-5, the V gene TRBV18; no firm D call. The CDR3 length is 11 residues. Germline CDR1 and CDR2: KGHSH and LQKENI. Deletions cut 4 bases from V and 5 bases from J, with 5 bases between. The CDR3 protein is CASSLQETQYF. In DNA, the CDR3 is TGTGCCAGCTCACTCCAGGAGACCCAGTACTTC.

The chain recombines TRBV21-1 with TRBJ1-1; the D call of TRBD1 is as the table states it, not checked on the DNA. TRBV21-1 is shown as a pseudogene. The CDR3 is made up of 15 amino acids. CDR3 region: CASSKGGQGNTEAFF. In DNA, the CDR3 is TGTGCCAGCAGCAAGGGGGGACAGGGGAACACTGAAGCTTTCTTT.

V is TRBV28 and J is TRBJ2-7; weak D call: TRBD1 (6 bases). CDR3 length: 11 amino acids. The V gene's germline CDR1 is MDHEN and CDR2 SYDVKM. V was trimmed by 8 bases and J by 3 bases, leaving 8 bases between them. The CDR3 bases are TGTGCCAGCCAGGGGATCTACGAGCAGTACTTC. Amino acid sequence: CASQGIYEQYF.

This clone has only one observation. V gene TRBV2 combines with J gene TRBJ1-1; D uncertain. Germline assignment: CDR1 SNHLY and CDR2 FYNNEI. CDR3 length: 13 residues. Trimming left V 5 bases short and J 1 base short, with 8 bases between. CDR3 region: CASSLAGNTEAFF. CDR3 nucleotide sequence: TGTGCCAGCAGTCTGGCAGGGAACACTGAAGCTTTCTTT.

This chain connects TRBV19 to TRBJ1-6; 11 bases fit TRBD1. The junction had 4 bases not matched to a gene; V was cut back by 4 bases and J by 5 bases. CDR3 length equals 16 residues. Germline values: CDR1 LNHDA, CDR2 SQIVND (reference sequence). The CDR3: CASSTRTGGNNSPLHF. The DNA for the CDR3 is TGTGCCAGTAGTACCCGGACAGGGGGCAATAATTCACCCCTCCACTTT.